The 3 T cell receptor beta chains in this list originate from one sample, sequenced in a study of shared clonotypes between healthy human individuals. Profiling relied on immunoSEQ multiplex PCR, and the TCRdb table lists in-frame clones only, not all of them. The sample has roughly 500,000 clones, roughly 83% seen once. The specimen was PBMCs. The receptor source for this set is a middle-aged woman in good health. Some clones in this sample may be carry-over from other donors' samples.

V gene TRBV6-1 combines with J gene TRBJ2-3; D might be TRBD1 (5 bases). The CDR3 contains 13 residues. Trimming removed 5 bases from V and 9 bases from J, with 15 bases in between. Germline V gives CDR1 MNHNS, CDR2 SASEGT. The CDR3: CASSSTQGATQYF. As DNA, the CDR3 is TGTGCCAGCAGTTCTACGCAGGGTGCCACGCAGTATTTT.

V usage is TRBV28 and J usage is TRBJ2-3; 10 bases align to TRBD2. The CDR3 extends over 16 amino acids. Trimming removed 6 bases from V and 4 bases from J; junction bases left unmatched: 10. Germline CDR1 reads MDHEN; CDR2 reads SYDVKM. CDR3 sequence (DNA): TGTGCCAGCAGAATTACGCTAGCGGGAGAGGCAGATACGCAGTATTTT. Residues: CASRITLAGEADTQYF.

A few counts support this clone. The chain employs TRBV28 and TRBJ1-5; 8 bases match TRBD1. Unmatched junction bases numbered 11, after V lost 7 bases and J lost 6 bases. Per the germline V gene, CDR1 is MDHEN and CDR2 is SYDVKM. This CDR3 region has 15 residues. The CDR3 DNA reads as TGTGCCAGCATACTCCGGACAGGGATCCGTCAGCCCCAGCATTTT. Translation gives CASILRTGIRQPQHF.